The 20 T cell receptor beta chains listed next were all sequenced from one sample in a study of T cells in Graves' hyperthyroidism and ophthalmopathy. From RNA transcripts, TCR beta CDR3 regions were amplified. RT-PCR in the first round (using the HTBI primer set) targeted the TCR CDR3. Via MiXCR, TCRdb re-called the multiplex PCR reads, giving one row per CDR3 protein. The profile shows approximately 560,000 distinct CDR3 sequences, 15% to 19% of them singletons. Source material: blood. The receptors here all came from a woman in her 30s with Graves' hyperthyroidism.

This clonotype was found many times. The chain couples TRBV27 to TRBJ2-2; D remains ambiguous. V was pared by 7 bases and J by 7 bases, with 7 bases between. The CDR3 contains 11 residues. Germline loops: CDR1 MNHEY, CDR2 SMNVEV (reference sequence). In nucleotides, the CDR3 is TGTGCCAGCATCGGTGGCGGGGAGCTGTTTTTT. It translates to CASIGGGELFF.

J is TRBJ1-3 and V is TRBV18; D remains ambiguous. Germline V gene sequence: CDR1 KGHSH, CDR2 LQKENI. The CDR3 has 17 amino acids. V shed 3 bases and J shed 0 bases, with 15 bases lying between them. CDR3 region: CASSPTSLGSSGNTIYF. CDR3 coding DNA: TGTGCCAGCTCACCCACATCGTTGGGGTCCTCTGGAAACACCATATATTTT.

This clonotype was recorded at least ten times. V usage is TRBV18 and J usage is TRBJ2-1; no reliable D call. This CDR3 spans 14 amino acids. Germline V gene data show CDR1 as KGHSH and CDR2 as LQKENI. V was trimmed by 3 bases and J by 6 bases, leaving 12 bases between them. The CDR3, as DNA: TGTGCCAGCTCACCCCGAGCATGGGGCAATGAGCAGTTCTTC. Its protein product is CASSPRAWGNEQFF. The full variable domain, in which reference TRBV18 and TRBJ2-1 provide the parts outside the CDR3, is NAGVMQNPRHLVRRRGQEARLRCSPMKGHSHVYWYRQLPEEGLKFMVYLQKENIIDESGMPKERFSAEFPKEGPSILRIQQVVRGDSAAYFCASSPRAWGNEQFFGPGTRLTVL.

The rearrangement joins TRBV7-2 to TRBJ2-1, with 12 positions matching TRBD2. V lost 5 bases and J lost 6; bases outside the gene matches: 5. Germline-derived CDR1 and CDR2 are SGHTA and FQGNSA. The CDR3 loop spans 15 amino acids. This CDR3 reads CASSPRTSGINEQFF. CDR3 nucleotides: TGTGCCAGCAGCCCCCGGACTAGCGGGATCAATGAGCAGTTCTTC. The full variable domain, in which reference TRBV7-2 and TRBJ2-1 provide the parts outside the CDR3, is GAGVSQSPSNKVTEKGKDVELRCDPISGHTALYWYRQSLGQGLEFLIYFQGNSAPDKSGLPSDRFSAERTGGSVSTLTIQRTQQEDSAVYLCASSPRTSGINEQFFGPGTRLTVL.

In its sample, this clonotype was seen a few times. V gene TRBV4-3 combines with J gene TRBJ2-1; TRBD2 is a possible D gene (7 bases). The germline V gene has CDR1 LGHNA and CDR2 YSLEER. Deletions cut 1 base from V and 0 bases from J, with 16 bases between. The CDR3 sequence is 18 residues long. CDR3 amino acids: CASSQAPGGGSSYNEQFF. The CDR3 nucleotides read TGCGCCAGCAGCCAAGCTCCCGGGGGCGGGAGCTCCTACAATGAGCAGTTCTTC.

The table lists this clonotype with many counts. The chain recombines TRBV28 with TRBJ2-1, with 8 bases lining up with TRBD2. With 6 bases clipped from V and 5 bases from J, the junction kept 3 bases outside the gene matches. Germline lookup yields CDR1 MDHEN and CDR2 SYDVKM. The CDR3 totals 13 residues. The CDR3 DNA sequence: TGTGCCAGCAGAAGGACTAGCCACAATGAGCAGTTCTTC. Protein: CASRRTSHNEQFF.

This clonotype was seen ten or more times. The CDR3 coding sequence is TGTGCCAGCAGTTCGGGGCCGACCCAGTACTTC. Translation gives CASSSGPTQYF. V gene TRBV12-3 or TRBV12-4 combines with J gene TRBJ2-5, with D tentatively TRBD1 or TRBD2 (5 bases each). V lost 4 bases, J lost 7 bases, and 7 bases lay in between. The CDR3 has 11 residues.

This clonotype was detected many times. V is TRBV11-2 and J is TRBJ2-1; 14 bases agree with TRBD2. Per the germline V gene, CDR1 is SGHAT and CDR2 is FQNNGV. The CDR3 has 19 residues. Unmatched junction bases numbered 14, after V lost 2 bases and J lost 8 bases. The DNA for the CDR3 is TGTGCCAGCAGCTTAAAACGGAGACTAGCGGGAGGGCCTTCCTATGAGCAGTTCTTC. Translation gives CASSLKRRLAGGPSYEQFF.

This clonotype was detected ten times or more. In nucleotides, the CDR3 is TGTGCCAGCAGCCTCACCCCGACAGGGAACTATGGCTACACCTTC. Translated: CASSLTPTGNYGYTF. V gene TRBV11-2 combines with J gene TRBJ1-2; 7 bases align to TRBD1. Germline V gene data show CDR1 as SGHAT and CDR2 as FQNNGV. V dropped 5 bases and J dropped 2; count of bases not matched to a gene: 8. The CDR3 has 15 amino acids.

This clonotype was detected ten times or more. J is TRBJ2-3 and V is TRBV5-1, with 13 bases that match TRBD2. Germline V gives CDR1 SGHRS, CDR2 YFSETQ. The CDR3 runs to 16 residues. Unmatched junction bases numbered 5, after V lost 4 bases and J lost 3 bases. In DNA, the CDR3 is TGCGCCAGCAGCGGACGACTAGCGGGAGGAACAGATACGCAGTATTTT. Translated: CASSGRLAGGTDTQYF. Using reference TRBV5-1 and TRBJ2-3 for the parts outside the CDR3, the full variable domain is KAGVTQTPRYLIKTRGQQVTLSCSPISGHRSVSWYQQTPGQGLQFLFEYFSETQRNKGNFPGRFSGRQFSNSRSEMNVSTLELGDSALYLCASSGRLAGGTDTQYFGPGTRLTVL.

This clonotype was counted at least ten times. V is TRBV3-1 and J is TRBJ1-2; perhaps TRBD1 as D (5 bases). Per the germline V gene, CDR1 is LGHDT and CDR2 is YNNKEL (reference sequence). The germline V and J ends were trimmed by 0 bases and 4 bases, with 12 bases remaining between them. The CDR3 loop spans 15 amino acids. The CDR3 nucleotides are TGTGCCAGCAGCCAAGAGGGCAGGGCGACCTATGGCTACACCTTC. Amino acid sequence: CASSQEGRATYGYTF.

This clonotype was detected many times. The rearrangement uses TRBV7-2 and TRBJ1-1, with 7 bases that match TRBD1. The CDR3 sequence is 15 residues long. The junction had 11 bases not matched to a gene; V was cut back by 5 bases and J by 5 bases. The germline V gene has CDR1 SGHTA and CDR2 FQGNSA. CDR3 amino acids: CASSPTAGGITEAFF. Here the CDR3 DNA reads TGTGCCAGCAGCCCTACGGCAGGGGGGATAACTGAAGCTTTCTTT.

This clonotype came up many times. The rearrangement links TRBV11-3 to TRBJ2-1; 7 bases line up with TRBD2. V shed 3 bases and J 8 bases; nucleotides not matched to a gene: 10. The CDR3 sequence is 15 residues long. The germline CDR1 and CDR2 sequences are SGHNT and YENEEA. The CDR3, as DNA: TGTGCCAGCAGCTTCGGCGGGAGCAGAGGCGATGAGCAGTTCTTC. Its translation: CASSFGGSRGDEQFF.

This rearrangement joins TRBV3-1 to TRBJ1-2, with D unclear. Germline CDR1 LGHDT, CDR2 YNNKEL (reference sequence). The V gene lost 0 bases and the J gene lost 0 bases, with 17 bases spanning the gap. This CDR3 has 18 amino acids. The CDR3 nucleotides read TGTGCCAGCAGCCAAGACTCGGAGAATCTTCACCCTAACTATGGCTACACCTTC. Protein: CASSQDSENLHPNYGYTF.

This clonotype came up many times. The chain couples TRBV18 to TRBJ1-2; D unclear. Germline loops: CDR1 KGHSH, CDR2 LQKENI. V shed 6 bases and J shed 7 bases, with 18 bases lying between them. The CDR3 runs to 14 residues. CDR3 nucleotides: TGTGCCAGCTCCGTAGTAAGCGTTATGAGTGGCTACACCTTC. Amino acids: CASSVVSVMSGYTF.

The V gene is TRBV19, the J gene TRBJ2-7; D may be TRBD1 or TRBD2 (6 bases each). Per germline, CDR1 LNHDA and CDR2 SQIVND (reference sequence). The CDR3 loop spans 16 amino acids. Between the trimmed V and J ends, which lost 6 bases and 2 bases, there was a span of 20 bases. The CDR3 loop reads CASSRTGGHQAYEQYF. CDR3 sequence (DNA): TGTGCCAGTAGCCGCACCGGGGGACACCAGGCCTACGAGCAGTACTTC.

Many counts were recorded for this clonotype. The chain couples TRBV5-5 to TRBJ1-2; weak D call: TRBD1 (5 bases). The CDR3 covers 15 residues. Germline CDR1 is SGHKS and CDR2 is YYEKEE (reference sequence). With 6 bases removed from V and 0 bases from J, the gap between germline ends came to 15 bases. The CDR3 DNA reads as TGTGCCAGCACTCCCCGACCAGGGACTAACTATGGCTACACCTTC. Translating it yields CASTPRPGTNYGYTF.

V and J are TRBV6-1 and TRBJ2-7; D could derive from TRBD1 or TRBD2 (5 bases each). The V gene's germline CDR1 is MNHNS and CDR2 SASEGT. V was trimmed by 4 bases and J by 3 bases, leaving 10 bases between them. The CDR3 runs 13 residues. The CDR3 sequence is CASSAGRVYEQYF. For the CDR3, the DNA is TGTGCCAGCAGTGCGGGACGGGTCTACGAGCAGTACTTC.

This clonotype came up many times. The J gene is TRBJ1-5, the V gene TRBV3-1; maybe TRBD1 (5 bases). The CDR3 contains 15 residues. Germline V gene data show CDR1 as LGHDT and CDR2 as YNNKEL (reference sequence). V lost 0 bases to trimming and J lost 2 bases, with 8 bases between them. DNA for the CDR3: TGTGCCAGCAGCCAAGACGCCAGGGGCAATCAGCCCCAGCATTTT. This sequence encodes CASSQDARGNQPQHF.

This clonotype has a handful of counts. The rearrangement joins TRBV7-9 to TRBJ1-5; D gene unclear. The V end was cut by 5 bases, the J end by 0 bases, with 8 bases between. The CDR3 has 14 residues. Germline V gene data show CDR1 as SEHNR and CDR2 as FQNEAQ (reference sequence). In DNA form, the CDR3 reads TGTGCCAGCAGCAACACAGTTAGCAATCAGCCCCAGCATTTT. Its translation is CASSNTVSNQPQHF.